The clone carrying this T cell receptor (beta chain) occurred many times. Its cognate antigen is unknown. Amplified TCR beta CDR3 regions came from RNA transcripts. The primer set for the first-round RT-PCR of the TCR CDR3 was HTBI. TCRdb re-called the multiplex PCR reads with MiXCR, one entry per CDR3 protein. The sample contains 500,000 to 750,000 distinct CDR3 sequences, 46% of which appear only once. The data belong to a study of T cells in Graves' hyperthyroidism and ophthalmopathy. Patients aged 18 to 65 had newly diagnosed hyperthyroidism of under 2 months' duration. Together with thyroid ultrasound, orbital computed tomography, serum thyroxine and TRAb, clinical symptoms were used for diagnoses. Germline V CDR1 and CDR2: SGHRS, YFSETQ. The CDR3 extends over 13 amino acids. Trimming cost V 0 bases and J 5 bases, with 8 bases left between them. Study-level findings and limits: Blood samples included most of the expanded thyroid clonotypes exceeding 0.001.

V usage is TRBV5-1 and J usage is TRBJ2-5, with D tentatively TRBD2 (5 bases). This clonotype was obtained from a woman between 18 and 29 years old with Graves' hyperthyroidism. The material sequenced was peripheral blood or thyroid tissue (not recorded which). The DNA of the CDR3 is TGCGCCAGCAGCTTGGCTCCGGGGGAGACCCAGTACTTC. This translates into CASSLAPGETQYF. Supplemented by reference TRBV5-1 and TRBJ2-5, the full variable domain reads KAGVTQTPRYLIKTRGQQVTLSCSPISGHRSVSWYQQTPGQGLQFLFEYFSETQRNKGNFPGRFSGRQFSNSRSEMNVSTLELGDSALYLCASSLAPGETQYFGPGTRLLVL.